This T cell receptor beta chain was found in a study of shared clonotypes between healthy human individuals. Study-level points and caveats: Donor clonotype sharing was expected to depend on sequencing depth. Shared clonotypes across all four donors exceeded non-shared ones in generation probability.

The CDR3 has 13 amino acids. Looked up from germline, CDR1 is KGHSH and CDR2 is LQKENI. V lost 2 bases and J lost 1, with 6 bases in between. Concerning this clone: Its antigen is currently unknown. Other DNA sequences in this sample translate to the same CDR3.

An assay was performed, and its level was deep. This table comes from immunoSEQ multiplex PCR, and its TCRdb copy is limited to in-frame clones, with some not included. The data contain about 1 million clones, around three quarters of them singletons. The sequencing input was memory CD4+ T cells from PBMCs. Indicated subset: CD45RA-negative fraction. V is TRBV18 and J is TRBJ2-7; no clear D gene. This TCR was sampled from a man aged 18 to 29 in good health. Some clones in this sample may be carry-over from other donors' samples. The CDR3 reads CASSPGISYEQYF. For the CDR3, the DNA is TGTGCCAGCTCACCAGGGATTTCCTACGAGCAGTACTTC.